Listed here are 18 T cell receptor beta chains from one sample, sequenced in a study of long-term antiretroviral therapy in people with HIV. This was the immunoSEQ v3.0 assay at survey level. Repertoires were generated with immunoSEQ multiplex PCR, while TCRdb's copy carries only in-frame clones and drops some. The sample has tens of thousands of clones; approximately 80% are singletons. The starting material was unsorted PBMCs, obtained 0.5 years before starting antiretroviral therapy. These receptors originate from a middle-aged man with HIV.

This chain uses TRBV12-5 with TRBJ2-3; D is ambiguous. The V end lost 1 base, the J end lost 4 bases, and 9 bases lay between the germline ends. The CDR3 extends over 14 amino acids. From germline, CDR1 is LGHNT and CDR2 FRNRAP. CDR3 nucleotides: TGTGCTAGTGGTTTGGGGGGTCCGGCAGATACGCAGTATTTT. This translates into CASGLGGPADTQYF. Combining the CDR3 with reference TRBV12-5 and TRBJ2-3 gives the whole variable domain DARVTQTPRHKVTEMGQEVTMRCQPILGHNTVFWYRQTMMQGLELLAYFRNRAPLDDSGMPKDRFSAEMPDATLATLKIQPSEPRDSAVYFCASGLGGPADTQYFGPGTRLTVL.

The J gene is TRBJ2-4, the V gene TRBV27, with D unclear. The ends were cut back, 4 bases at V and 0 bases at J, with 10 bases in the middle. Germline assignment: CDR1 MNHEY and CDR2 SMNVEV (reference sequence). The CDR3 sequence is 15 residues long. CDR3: CASSYIPLAKNIQYF. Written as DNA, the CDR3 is TGTGCCAGCAGTTACATCCCCTTAGCCAAAAACATTCAGTACTTC.

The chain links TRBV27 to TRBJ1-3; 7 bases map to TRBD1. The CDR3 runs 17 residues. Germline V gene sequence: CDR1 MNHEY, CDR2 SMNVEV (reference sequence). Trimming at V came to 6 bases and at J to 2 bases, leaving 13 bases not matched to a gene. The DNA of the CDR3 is TGTGCCAGCAGCGAGAGACAGGGCCGGCCCCCTGGAAACACCATATATTTT. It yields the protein CASSERQGRPPGNTIYF.

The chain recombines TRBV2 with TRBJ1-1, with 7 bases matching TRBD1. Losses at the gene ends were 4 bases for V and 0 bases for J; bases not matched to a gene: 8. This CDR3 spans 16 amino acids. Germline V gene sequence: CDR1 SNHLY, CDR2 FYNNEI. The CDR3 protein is CASSAPRDSMNTEAFF. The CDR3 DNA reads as TGTGCCAGCAGTGCCCCCCGGGACAGCATGAACACTGAAGCTTTCTTT.

Written as DNA, the CDR3 is TGTGCCTGGAGGGGGACGTCAAGCAATCAGCCCCAGCATTTT. Protein sequence: CAWRGTSSNQPQHF. The chain joins TRBV30 to TRBJ1-5; weak D call: TRBD1 (5 bases). V was clipped by 3 bases and J by 1 base, with 10 bases between them. CDR3 length: 14 amino acids. Germline CDR1 is GTSNPN and CDR2 is SVGIG (reference sequence). Combining the CDR3 with reference TRBV30 and TRBJ1-5 gives the whole variable domain SQTIHQWPATLVQPVGSPLSLECTVEGTSNPNLYWYRQAAGRGLQLLFYSVGIGQISSEVPQNLSASRPQDRQFILSSKKLLLSDSGFYLCAWRGTSSNQPQHFGDGTRLSIL.

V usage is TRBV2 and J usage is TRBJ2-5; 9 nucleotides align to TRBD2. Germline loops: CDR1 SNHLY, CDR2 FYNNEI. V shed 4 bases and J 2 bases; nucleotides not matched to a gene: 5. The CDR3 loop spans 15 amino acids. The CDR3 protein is CASSAKRGVQETQYF. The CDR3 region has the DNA TGTGCCAGCAGTGCTAAGCGGGGGGTTCAAGAGACCCAGTACTTC.

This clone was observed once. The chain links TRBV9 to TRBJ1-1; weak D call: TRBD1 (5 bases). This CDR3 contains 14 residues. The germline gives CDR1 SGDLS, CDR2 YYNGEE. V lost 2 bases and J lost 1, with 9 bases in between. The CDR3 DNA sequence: TGTGCCAGCAGCGTGGCGGGGGGGAACACTGAAGCTTTCTTT. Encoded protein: CASSVAGGNTEAFF. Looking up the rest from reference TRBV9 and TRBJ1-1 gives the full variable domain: DSGVTQTPKHLITATGQRVTLRCSPRSGDLSVYWYQQSLDQGLQFLIQYYNGEERAKGNILERFSAQQFPDLHSELNLSSLELGDSALYFCASSVAGGNTEAFFGQGTRLTVV.

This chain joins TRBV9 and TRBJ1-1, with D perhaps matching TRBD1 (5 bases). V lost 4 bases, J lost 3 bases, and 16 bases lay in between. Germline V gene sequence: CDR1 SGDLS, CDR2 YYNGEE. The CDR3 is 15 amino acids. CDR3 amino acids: CASSPHRRMDTEAFF. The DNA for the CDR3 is TGTGCCAGCAGCCCTCACAGGCGGATGGACACTGAAGCTTTCTTT.

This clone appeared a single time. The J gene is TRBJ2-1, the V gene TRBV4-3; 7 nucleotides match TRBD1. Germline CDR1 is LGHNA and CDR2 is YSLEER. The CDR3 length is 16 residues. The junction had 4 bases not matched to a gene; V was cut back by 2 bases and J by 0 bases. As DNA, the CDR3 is TGCGCCAGCAGCCAATCGACAGGGAGCTCCTACAATGAGCAGTTCTTC. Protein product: CASSQSTGSSYNEQFF.

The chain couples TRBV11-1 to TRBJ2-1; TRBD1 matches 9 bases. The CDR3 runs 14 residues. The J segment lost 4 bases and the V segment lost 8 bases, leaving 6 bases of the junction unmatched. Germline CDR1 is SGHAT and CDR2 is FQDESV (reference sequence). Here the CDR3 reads CASADRGGYNEQFF. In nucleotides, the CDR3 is TGTGCCAGCGCAGACAGGGGGGGATACAATGAGCAGTTCTTC.

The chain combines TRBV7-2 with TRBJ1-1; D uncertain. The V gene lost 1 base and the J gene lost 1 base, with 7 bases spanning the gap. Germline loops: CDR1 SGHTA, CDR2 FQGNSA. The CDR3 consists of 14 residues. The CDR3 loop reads CASSLVWGNTEAFF. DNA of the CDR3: TGTGCCAGCAGCTTAGTTTGGGGGAACACTGAAGCTTTCTTT.

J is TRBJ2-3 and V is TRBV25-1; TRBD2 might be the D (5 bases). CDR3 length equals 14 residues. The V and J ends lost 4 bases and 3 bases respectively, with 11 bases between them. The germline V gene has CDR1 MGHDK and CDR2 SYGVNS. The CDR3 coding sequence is TGTGCCAGCAGTGGCAGGAGAGGGACAGATACGCAGTATTTT. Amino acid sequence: CASSGRRGTDTQYF. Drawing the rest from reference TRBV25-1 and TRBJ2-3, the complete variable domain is EADIYQTPRYLVIGTGKKITLECSQTMGHDKMYWYQQDPGMELHLIHYSYGVNSTEKGDLSSESTVSRIRTEHFPLTLESARPSHTSQYLCASSGRRGTDTQYFGPGTRLTVL.

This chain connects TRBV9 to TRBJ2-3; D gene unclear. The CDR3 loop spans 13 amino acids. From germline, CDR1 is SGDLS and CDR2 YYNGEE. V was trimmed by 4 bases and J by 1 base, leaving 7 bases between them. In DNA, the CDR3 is TGTGCCAGCAGCTCCATAGGCACAGATACGCAGTATTTT. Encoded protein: CASSSIGTDTQYF.

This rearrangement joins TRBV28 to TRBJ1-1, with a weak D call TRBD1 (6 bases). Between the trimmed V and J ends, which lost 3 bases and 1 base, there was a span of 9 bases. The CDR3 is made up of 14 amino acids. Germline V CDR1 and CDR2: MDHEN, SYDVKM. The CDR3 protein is CASSLVTGNTEAFF. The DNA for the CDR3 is TGTGCCAGCAGTTTGGTGACAGGGAACACTGAAGCTTTCTTT.

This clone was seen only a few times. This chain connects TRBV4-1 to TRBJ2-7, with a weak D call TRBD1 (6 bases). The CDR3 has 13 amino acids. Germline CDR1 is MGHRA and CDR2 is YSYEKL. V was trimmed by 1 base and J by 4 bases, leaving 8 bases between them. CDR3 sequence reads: CASSQGTGYEQYF. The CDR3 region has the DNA TGCGCCAGCAGCCAAGGAACAGGGTACGAGCAGTACTTC.

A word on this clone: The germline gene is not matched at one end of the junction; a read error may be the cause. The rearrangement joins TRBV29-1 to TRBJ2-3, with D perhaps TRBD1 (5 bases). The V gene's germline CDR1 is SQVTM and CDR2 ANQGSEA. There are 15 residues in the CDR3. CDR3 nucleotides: TGCAGCGTCGAAGGTGGGGCAGGCATGACAGATACGCAGTATTTT. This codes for CSVEGGAGMTDTQYF.

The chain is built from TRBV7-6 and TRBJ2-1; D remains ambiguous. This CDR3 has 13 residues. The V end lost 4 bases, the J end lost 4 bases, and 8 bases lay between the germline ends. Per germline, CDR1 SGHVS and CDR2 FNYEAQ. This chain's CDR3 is CASSSNHYNEQFF. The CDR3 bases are TGTGCCAGCAGCTCCAACCATTACAATGAGCAGTTCTTC.

CDR3 in amino acids: CASSLWGRDTQYF. The DNA for the CDR3 is TGTGCCAGCAGTTTATGGGGGAGGGATACGCAGTATTTT. V gene TRBV28 combines with J gene TRBJ2-3, with a tentative D call TRBD2 (6 bases). The V and J ends lost 0 bases and 6 bases respectively, with 7 bases between them. Germline values: CDR1 MDHEN, CDR2 SYDVKM. The CDR3 contains 13 residues.